This T cell receptor (beta chain) was recovered during a study of brain T cells in children with intractable seizures. TCRdb's table, derived via immunoSEQ multiplex PCR, lists solely in-frame clones and lacks some. The data hold under 400,000 clones, with 85% to 95% observed a single time. The CDR3 totals 13 residues. Germline CDR1 SQVTM, CDR2 ANQGSEA. V dropped 3 bases and J dropped 1 base, with 9 bases sitting between them. The time point is: blood from clinic visit 5 months post-surgery; TSC patient then seizure free. Surgery cases with the highest brain T cell transcript signatures were chosen for sequencing.

The sequence was collected from a boy in the first two years of life with tuberous sclerosis and intractable seizures. The sample was peripheral blood, taken more than 4 months after surgery. This chain connects TRBV29-1 to TRBJ1-1; D unresolved. The CDR3 nucleotides are TGCAGCGTTGAGGATGGATCGAACACTGAAGCTTTCTTT. Translation gives CSVEDGSNTEAFF.